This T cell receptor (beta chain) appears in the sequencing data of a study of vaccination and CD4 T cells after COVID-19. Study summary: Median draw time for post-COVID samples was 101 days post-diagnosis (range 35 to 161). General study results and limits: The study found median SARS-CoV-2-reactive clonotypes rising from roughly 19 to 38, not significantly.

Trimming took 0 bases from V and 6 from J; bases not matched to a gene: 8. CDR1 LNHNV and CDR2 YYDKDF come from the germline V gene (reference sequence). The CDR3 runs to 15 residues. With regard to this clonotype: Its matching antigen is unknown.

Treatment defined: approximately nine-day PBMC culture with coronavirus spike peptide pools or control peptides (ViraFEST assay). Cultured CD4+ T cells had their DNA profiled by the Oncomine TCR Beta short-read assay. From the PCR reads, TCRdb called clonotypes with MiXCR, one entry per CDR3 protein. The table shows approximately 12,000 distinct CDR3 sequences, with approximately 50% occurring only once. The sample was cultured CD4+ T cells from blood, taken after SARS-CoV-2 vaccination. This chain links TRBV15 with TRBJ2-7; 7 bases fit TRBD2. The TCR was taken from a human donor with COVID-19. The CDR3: CATSREAGVRGEQYF. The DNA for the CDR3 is TGTGCCACCAGCAGAGAGGCGGGGGTTAGGGGCGAGCAGTACTTC.